The T cell receptor beta chain under discussion was sequenced for a study of OX40 agonist ivuxolimab in advanced cancers. Study-level background: Patients assigned to dose escalation were diagnosed with hepatocellular carcinoma, melanoma, renal cell or head and neck cancer. A mean age of approximately 64 years, range about 23 to 80, was recorded, and roughly 83% were male. Points from the study as a whole: Among T cells, CD8+ cells averaged more expanded clones than CD4+ cells. With doses of 0.1 to 3.0 mg/kg, CD4+ and CD8+ blood T cells had undergone clonal expansion by week 6.

For this clone: Its antigen is unidentified.

The CDR3 covers 17 residues. Method: immunoSEQ multiplex PCR; TCRdb's copy keeps in-frame clones and lacks some. In the table there are roughly 71,000 clones, roughly 90% of which are singletons. The sequences come from CD4+ or CD8+ T cells sorted from blood, collected in a trial of the OX40 agonist ivuxolimab. This sequence was found in an adult with an advanced solid tumor such as melanoma, head and neck, liver or kidney cancer. V usage is TRBV21-1 and J usage is TRBJ2-5; TRBD1 reflects the table's D call only, with no check against the DNA. TRBV21-1 corresponds to a pseudogene. The CDR3 DNA sequence: TGTGCCAGCACTGGGTACCGAACGGGGGACAGGACAGAGACCCAGTACTTC. Translating it yields CASTGYRTGDRTETQYF.